A selection of T cell receptor beta chains follows, all from one sample in a study of T cells in Graves' hyperthyroidism and ophthalmopathy. TCRdb reprocessed the multiplex PCR reads via MiXCR and lists one record per CDR3 protein. Among approximately 600,000 distinct CDR3 sequences listed, less than 25% were seen once. Source material: blood. Source of these receptors: a young man with Graves' ophthalmopathy. CDR3s include the opening cysteine and the closing phenylalanine or tryptophan. The order of the fields is clone size, V gene, D gene, J gene, CDR3 length, CDR3 DNA, CDR3 protein. A D gene is named only where the DNA matches it firmly. Only some rows state a clone size, as once, few, many or a class for expanded clones.

clone_size: many; v_call: TRBV20-1; d_call: TRBD2; j_call: TRBJ2-1; cdr3_length: 15; cdr3_nt: TGCAGTGCCAACGGGCAGCGGGAGTCGGTCAATGAGCAGTTCTTC; cdr3_aa: CSANGQRESVNEQFF
clone_size: -; v_call: TRBV27; d_call: TRBD2; j_call: TRBJ2-7; cdr3_length: 17; cdr3_nt: TGTGCCAGCAGCTCCCGCCAAAGACTAGCGGGAGCCAACGAGCAGTACTTC; cdr3_aa: CASSSRQRLAGANEQYF
clone_size: few; v_call: TRBV20-1; d_call: -; j_call: TRBJ2-7; cdr3_length: 15; cdr3_nt: TGCAGTGCCCGGGGAGGAGGGACGCCTAACTACGAGCAGTACTTC; cdr3_aa: CSARGGGTPNYEQYF
clone_size: -; v_call: TRBV7-6; d_call: -; j_call: TRBJ1-3; cdr3_length: 15; cdr3_nt: TGTGCCAGCAGCTTTAGGCCGAGCTCTGGAAACACCATATATTTT; cdr3_aa: CASSFRPSSGNTIYF
clone_size: -; v_call: TRBV20-1; d_call: TRBD2; j_call: TRBJ2-1; cdr3_length: 15; cdr3_nt: TGCAGTGCTCCCCCTGCGGGGCTAGCGGGAGGCACCCAGTTCTTC; cdr3_aa: CSAPPAGLAGGTQFF
clone_size: many; v_call: TRBV2; d_call: -; j_call: TRBJ1-1; cdr3_length: 11; cdr3_nt: TGTGCCAGCAAGGAGGGGGCTGAAGCTTTCTTT; cdr3_aa: CASKEGAEAFF
clone_size: -; v_call: TRBV20-1; d_call: TRBD2; j_call: TRBJ2-1; cdr3_length: 17; cdr3_nt: TGCAGTGCTAGAGATCCGAGGACTAGCGGAACCTACAATGAGCAGTTCTTC; cdr3_aa: CSARDPRTSGTYNEQFF
clone_size: many; v_call: TRBV5-1; d_call: -; j_call: TRBJ2-1; cdr3_length: 13; cdr3_nt: TGCGCCAGCAGCTCGTTCAGGACAAATGAGCAGTTCTTC; cdr3_aa: CASSSFRTNEQFF
clone_size: many; v_call: TRBV30; d_call: -; j_call: TRBJ2-7; cdr3_length: 12; cdr3_nt: TGTGCCTGGAGTGTAGGAGTGTGGGAGCAGTACTTC; cdr3_aa: CAWSVGVWEQYF
clone_size: -; v_call: TRBV29-1; d_call: TRBD1; j_call: TRBJ2-3; cdr3_length: 15; cdr3_nt: TGCAGCGTCACTCCCCTGGACAGGTCCACAGATACGCAGTATTTT; cdr3_aa: CSVTPLDRSTDTQYF
clone_size: -; v_call: TRBV7-9; d_call: TRBD1; j_call: TRBJ2-3; cdr3_length: 17; cdr3_nt: TGTGCCAGCAGTGCGGCGACAGGGTTGGGACGGACAGATACGCAGTATTTT; cdr3_aa: CASSAATGLGRTDTQYF
clone_size: few; v_call: TRBV30; d_call: -; j_call: TRBJ1-6; cdr3_length: 15; cdr3_nt: TGTGCCTGGAGTGCTGGGGGGGGGCCTAATTCACCCCTCCACTTT; cdr3_aa: CAWSAGGGPNSPLHF
clone_size: -; v_call: TRBV6-1; d_call: -; j_call: TRBJ2-3; cdr3_length: 13; cdr3_nt: TGTGCCAGCAGTAGGGTGGGAGCAGATACGCAGTATTTT; cdr3_aa: CASSRVGADTQYF
clone_size: many; v_call: TRBV2; d_call: -; j_call: TRBJ2-6; cdr3_length: 16; cdr3_nt: TGTGCCAGCAGTGTAGGCGGGTTCTCTGGGGCCAACGTCCTGACTTTC; cdr3_aa: CASSVGGFSGANVLTF
clone_size: -; v_call: TRBV10-3; d_call: TRBD2; j_call: TRBJ2-5; cdr3_length: 14; cdr3_nt: TGTGCCATAAGAGCGGGGGTCTCGTTGGAGACCCAGTACTTC; cdr3_aa: CAIRAGVSLETQYF
clone_size: many; v_call: TRBV6-2/TRBV6-3; d_call: TRBD1; j_call: TRBJ2-1; cdr3_length: 16; cdr3_nt: TGTGCCAGCAGCTTATCCAGGGACAGGGGATACAATGAGCAGTTCTTC; cdr3_aa: CASSLSRDRGYNEQFF
clone_size: -; v_call: TRBV10-3; d_call: -; j_call: TRBJ1-6; cdr3_length: 16; cdr3_nt: TGTGCCATCAGTGAAGGGGCCGGGGCAGGGAATTCACCCCTCCACTTT; cdr3_aa: CAISEGAGAGNSPLHF